This TCR beta chain derives from a study of blood T cell repertoires in COVID-19. Across the study: Both acute and convalescent COVID-19 samples were obtained from the United States, Italy and Spain. T cells, B-cell-depleted T cells, or PBMCs supplied cDNA or gDNA.

Original methodology: Reference gene primer amplification gave nucleated cell count estimates. Repertoires were generated with immunoSEQ multiplex PCR, while TCRdb's copy carries only in-frame clones and drops some. V and J calls and clone size are given by that table; D and trimming were obtained from the DNA. The data hold about 380,000 clones, with 85% to 90% observed a single time. Germline loops: CDR1 SNHLY, CDR2 FYNNEI. V lost 9 bases to trimming and J lost 4 bases; unmatched junction nucleotides: 6. The CDR3 loop spans 14 amino acids. The rearrangement uses TRBV2 and TRBJ2-1, with 10 bases aligning to TRBD2. The sequence came from a young man with active or convalescent COVID-19. Sequencing was performed on peripheral blood. CDR3 bases: TGTGCCAGAGAAGCGGGAGGGTGGTACAATGAGCAGTTCTTC. It encodes CAREAGGWYNEQFF.